The 24 T cell receptor beta chains below come from one sample, sequenced in a study of T-cell memory formation after mild COVID-19. A single record per CDR3 protein comes from TCRdb applying MiXCR to the 5' RACE reads. The sample contains around 200,000 distinct CDR3 sequences, about a fifth of which appear only once. Sequenced sample: PBMCs or a T cell subset sorted from them (not recorded which). Receptor source: an adult woman who had mild COVID-19 (a few samples of this study predate the infection). Cell type and time point are not known.

DNA of the CDR3: TGTGCCAGTTCTCTTGGTGGTGCGGGAGGCGTCAATGAGCAGTTCTTC. Amino acid sequence: CASSLGGAGGVNEQFF. The V gene is TRBV19, the J gene TRBJ2-1, with 8 bases aligning to TRBD2. The trim removed 8 bases at V and 6 bases at J, leaving 15 bases unmatched. From germline, CDR1 is LNHDA and CDR2 SQIVND (reference sequence). The CDR3 spans 16 residues. The whole variable domain, filled in from reference TRBV19 and TRBJ2-1, reads DGGITQSPKYLFRKEGQNVTLSCEQNLNHDAMYWYRQDPGQGLRLIYYSQIVNDFQKGDIAEGYSVSREKKESFPLTVTSAQKNPTAFYLCASSLGGAGGVNEQFFGPGTRLTVL.

This clonotype was seen only a few times. The chain recombines TRBV3-1 with TRBJ2-3, with TRBD2 matching over 11 bases. V lost 4 bases and J lost 6; bases outside the gene matches: 3. This CDR3 region has 14 residues. Germline values: CDR1 LGHDT, CDR2 YNNKEL (reference sequence). CDR3 sequence: CASSPGLAVDTQYF. DNA of the CDR3: TGTGCCAGCAGCCCGGGACTAGCGGTTGATACGCAGTATTTT.

The rearrangement uses TRBV6-2 or TRBV6-3 and TRBJ2-5, with 7 bases lining up with TRBD1. The CDR3 is made up of 16 amino acids. Germline V gives CDR1 MNHEY, CDR2 SVGEGT. With 2 bases clipped from V and 5 bases from J, the junction kept 11 bases outside the gene matches. The CDR3 is CASSYVGRGLKETQYF. The CDR3 DNA sequence: TGTGCCAGCAGTTACGTGGGCAGGGGGTTGAAGGAGACCCAGTACTTC.

This clonotype was found a few times. The J gene is TRBJ1-1, the V gene TRBV7-9; TRBD1 is a possible D gene (6 bases). The CDR3 covers 15 residues. The V end lost 5 bases, the J end lost 2 bases, and 15 bases lay between the germline ends. Per germline, CDR1 SEHNR and CDR2 FQNEAQ (reference sequence). CDR3 loop: CASSPLTGINTEAFF. DNA of the CDR3: TGTGCCAGCAGCCCCCTGACAGGAATAAACACTGAAGCTTTCTTT.

This chain connects TRBV2 to TRBJ2-1; TRBD2 matches 7 bases. Trimming cost V 6 bases and J 4 bases; bases outside gene matches: 3. Germline CDR1 SNHLY, CDR2 FYNNEI. This CDR3 has 13 residues. In DNA, the CDR3 is TGTGCCAGCAGGCTAGCGGCGTACAATGAGCAGTTCTTC. It encodes CASRLAAYNEQFF.

This clonotype came up a few times. Here the CDR3 reads CASSENWQGKAEAFF. The CDR3 coding sequence is TGTGCCAGCAGTGAAAATTGGCAGGGGAAGGCTGAAGCTTTCTTT. This sequence joins TRBV6-1 and TRBJ1-1, with D possibly being TRBD1 (6 bases). The CDR3 has 15 amino acids. The germline V and J ends were trimmed by 2 bases and 6 bases, with 16 bases remaining between them. Germline V CDR1 and CDR2: MNHNS, SASEGT.

The chain's CDR3 is CASSQEGAGGPTDEQFF. CDR3 sequence (DNA): TGTGCCAGCAGCCAAGAAGGGGCGGGAGGGCCTACGGATGAGCAGTTCTTC. V is TRBV3-1 and J is TRBJ2-1; TRBD2 aligns across 9 bases. CDR3 size: 17 residues. From germline, CDR1 is LGHDT and CDR2 YNNKEL (reference sequence). The junction had 11 bases not matched to a gene; V was cut back by 0 bases and J by 8 bases.

The chain combines TRBV27 with TRBJ2-2; 10 bases line up with TRBD2. J lost 7 bases, V lost 8 bases, and 22 bases had no gene match. The CDR3 runs 19 residues. Germline-derived CDR1 and CDR2 are MNHEY and SMNVEV (reference sequence). The DNA for the CDR3 is TGTGCCAGCCGTCCGGGGTGGGCGGGCGGACTAGCGGAAGGCGGGGAGCTGTTTTTT. It is translated as CASRPGWAGGLAEGGELFF.

This chain links TRBV7-2 with TRBJ1-1; a possible D gene is TRBD1 (6 bases). Germline V gene data show CDR1 as SGHTA and CDR2 as FQGNSA. This CDR3 has 16 residues. Trimming removed 2 bases at V and 2 bases at J, with 15 bases between. The CDR3 region is CASSLHTGFSNTEAFF. CDR3 DNA sequence: TGTGCCAGCAGCTTACATACAGGGTTTTCTAACACTGAAGCTTTCTTT. Full variable domain (outside the CDR3, taken from reference TRBV7-2 and TRBJ1-1): GAGVSQSPSNKVTEKGKDVELRCDPISGHTALYWYRQSLGQGLEFLIYFQGNSAPDKSGLPSDRFSAERTGGSVSTLTIQRTQQEDSAVYLCASSLHTGFSNTEAFFGQGTRLTVV.

This clonotype has more than one count but fewer than ten. This rearrangement joins TRBV7-4 to TRBJ1-2, with D uncertain. CDR3 length equals 15 residues. V was clipped by 5 bases and J by 0 bases, with 13 bases between them. Germline-derived CDR1 and CDR2 are SGHVT and SQSDAQ. The CDR3 DNA reads TGTGCCAGCAGCCAACGGCCCCTTACTAACTATGGCTACACCTTC. This translates into CASSQRPLTNYGYTF.

Only a few counts were recorded for this clonotype. The chain uses TRBV3-1 and TRBJ2-5; 8 positions agree with TRBD2. CDR1 and CDR2 from the germline V gene are LGHDT and YNNKEL (reference sequence). The CDR3 extends over 16 amino acids. V gave up 0 bases and J gave up 1 base; unmatched junction bases: 4. The CDR3 DNA sequence: TGTGCCAGCAGCCAAGATCTCCTAGCGGGCCAAGAGACCCAGTACTTC. Its protein is CASSQDLLAGQETQYF.

The chain joins TRBV30 to TRBJ1-1, with TRBD1 matching over 8 bases. In germline, CDR1 is GTSNPN, CDR2 SVGIG (reference sequence). The V and J ends lost 5 bases and 11 bases, in that order; junction bases with no gene match: 7. The CDR3 loop spans 11 amino acids. The CDR3 protein is CAWDSGGEAFF. Here the CDR3 DNA reads TGTGCCTGGGACTCAGGGGGCGAGGCTTTCTTT.

V and J are TRBV6-4 and TRBJ2-5, with 8 positions matching TRBD2. Germline V gives CDR1 MRHNA, CDR2 SNTAGT. V lost 5 bases, J lost 4 bases, and 9 bases stayed unmatched. The CDR3 loop spans 15 amino acids. The CDR3 sequence is CASSPPGLAGETQYF. The CDR3 nucleotides read TGTGCCAGCAGTCCACCCGGACTAGCTGGAGAGACCCAGTACTTC.

V and J are TRBV5-1 and TRBJ1-1, with D perhaps matching TRBD1 (6 bases). The germline V gene encodes CDR1 SGHRS and CDR2 YFSETQ. Trimming shortened V by 5 bases and J by 3 bases, and 14 bases separated the two germline ends. This CDR3 has 14 amino acids. The CDR3 region has the DNA TGCGCCAGCAGATCCACAGGGTTTGACACTGAAGCTTTCTTT. Translation gives CASRSTGFDTEAFF.

This chain uses TRBV7-9 with TRBJ2-3; 9 nucleotides line up with TRBD2. V lost 3 bases and J lost 2; bases outside the gene matches: 3. This CDR3 is built from 15 residues. From germline, CDR1 is SEHNR and CDR2 FQNEAQ (reference sequence). CDR3 amino acids: CASSLGLADTDTQYF. The CDR3 DNA sequence: TGTGCCAGCAGCTTGGGACTAGCTGACACAGATACGCAGTATTTT. Full variable domain (remainder filled in from reference TRBV7-9 and TRBJ2-3): DTGVSQNPRHKITKRGQNVTFRCDPISEHNRLYWYRQTLGQGPEFLTYFQNEAQLEKSRLLSDRFSAERPKGSFSTLEIQRTEQGDSAMYLCASSLGLADTDTQYFGPGTRLTVL.

This clonotype has only a few counts. Written as DNA, the CDR3 is TGTGCCAGCAGCTCACAGGGGACGACTGAAGCTTTCTTT. Translating it yields CASSSQGTTEAFF. This chain joins TRBV5-6 and TRBJ1-1, with 7 bases aligning to TRBD1. CDR1 is SGHDT and CDR2 is YYEEEE in the germline V gene. V was pared by 3 bases and J by 5 bases, with 4 bases of the junction left unmatched. The CDR3 loop spans 13 amino acids. Looking up the rest from reference TRBV5-6 and TRBJ1-1 gives the full variable domain: DAGVTQSPTHLIKTRGQQVTLRCSPKSGHDTVSWYQQALGQGPQFIFQYYEEEERQRGNFPDRFSGHQFPNYSSELNVNALLLGDSALYLCASSSQGTTEAFFGQGTRLTVV.

This clonotype was detected a few times. The V call is TRBV5-1, the J call TRBJ2-5; D is undetermined. CDR1 and CDR2 from the germline V gene are SGHRS and YFSETQ. CDR3 size: 13 residues. V lost 1 base to trimming and J lost 0 bases, with 4 bases between them. The CDR3 region has the DNA TGCGCCAGCAGCTTGTGGAACCAAGAGACCCAGTACTTC. Its translation: CASSLWNQETQYF.

This clonotype was observed at least ten times. The chain combines TRBV5-1 with TRBJ2-5; maybe TRBD2 (6 bases). From germline, CDR1 is SGHRS and CDR2 YFSETQ. The CDR3 sequence is 14 residues long. The V end lost 6 bases, the J end lost 1 base, and 13 bases lay between the germline ends. The CDR3 region has the DNA TGCGCCAGCAATCAACTGGGGGGCCAAGAGACCCAGTACTTC. Residues: CASNQLGGQETQYF.

A few counts support this clonotype. The chain combines TRBV18 with TRBJ2-5; 9 bases are a match to TRBD2. CDR1 and CDR2 (germline): KGHSH, LQKENI. Trimming removed 3 bases from V and 5 bases from J; junction bases left unmatched: 7. CDR3 size: 15 residues. In nucleotides, the CDR3 is TGTGCCAGCTCACCCGGACTAGCGCGGCGGGAGACCCAGTACTTC. Translation: CASSPGLARRETQYF.

In this sample, this clonotype turned up a few times. V usage is TRBV27 and J usage is TRBJ2-4, with 12 bases identical to TRBD2. The junction had 5 bases not matched to a gene; V was cut back by 0 bases and J by 5 bases. The germline CDR1 and CDR2 sequences are MNHEY and SMNVEV (reference sequence). This CDR3 is built from 17 residues. CDR3 amino acids: CASSLSSSGGAQNIQYF. The CDR3 DNA follows: TGTGCCAGCAGTTTATCTTCTAGCGGGGGGGCCCAAAACATTCAGTACTTC.

This clonotype was counted between two and nine times. The gene calls are TRBV29-1 and TRBJ1-2; D remains ambiguous. The CDR3 contains 11 residues. CDR1 is SQVTM and CDR2 is ANQGSEA in the germline V gene. V gave up 3 bases and J gave up 5 bases, with 7 bases separating them. The CDR3 region has the DNA TGCAGCGTTGACTTCAGTTATGGCTACACCTTC. This codes for CSVDFSYGYTF.

The CDR3 sequence: CSARLLGFTGELFF. As DNA, the CDR3 is TGCAGTGCTAGACTCCTTGGATTCACCGGGGAGCTGTTTTTT. J is TRBJ2-2 and V is TRBV20-1, with unresolved D. The CDR3 runs to 14 residues. V shed 2 bases and J shed 4 bases, with 11 bases lying between them. Looked up from germline, CDR1 is DFQATT and CDR2 is SNEGSKA (reference sequence).

This clonotype appeared a few times. V is TRBV12-3 or TRBV12-4 and J is TRBJ2-3; the D is unclear. V dropped 5 bases and J dropped 5 bases, with 5 bases sitting between them. There are 11 residues in the CDR3. In DNA form, the CDR3 reads TGTGCCAGCAGTATTGGAGATACGCAGTATTTT. This codes for CASSIGDTQYF.

This chain connects TRBV5-1 to TRBJ2-7; TRBD1 agrees at 7 bases. Germline trimming cut 4 bases from V and 1 base from J; bases unmatched to any gene: 11. The CDR3 loop spans 16 amino acids. Germline values: CDR1 SGHRS, CDR2 YFSETQ. CDR3 residues: CASSIPPPGQSYEQYF. The CDR3 DNA reads TGCGCCAGCAGCATCCCTCCTCCGGGACAGTCCTACGAGCAGTACTTC.